This TCR beta chain was captured in a study of blood T cell repertoires in COVID-19. The CDR3 consists of 15 residues. From germline, CDR1 is LNHDA and CDR2 SQIVND (reference sequence). Deletions cut 2 bases from V and 0 bases from J, with 10 bases between. In the source study's methods: The assay estimated nucleated cells by amplifying reference gene primers. Clones were read by immunoSEQ multiplex PCR, and TCRdb kept only the in-frame ones, dropping some. V and J calls and clone size are copied from that table; D and trimming were computed from the DNA. The table records some 670,000 clones, about nine tenths of them present only once.

The V call is TRBV19, the J call TRBJ1-1; no clear D. The source material was peripheral blood. This TCR was recovered from a woman younger than 30 with acute or convalescent COVID-19. CDR3 sequence: CASSIRSPMNTEAFF. In DNA, the CDR3 is TGTGCCAGTAGTATACGGTCTCCTATGAACACTGAAGCTTTCTTT.